These T cell receptor beta chains were read from a single sample in a study of shared clonotypes between healthy human individuals. Some clones are missing from TCRdb's copy, which holds only in-frame ones; the method was immunoSEQ multiplex PCR. The data contain around 1.6 million clones, under 99% of them singletons. The sequenced material came from naive CD4+ T cells sorted from blood. These receptors all stem from a man aged 30 to 39 in good health. Each CDR3 is given with its conserved first and last residue. Each record gives: V gene, clone size, D gene, J gene, CDR3 protein, CDR3 DNA. The D gene is left open where the match is weak. Size is stated for part of the rows, as once, few or many counts, or as a class when the clone is expanded.

>TRBV5-1|-|-|TRBJ2-4
CASSSLGSSVAKNIQYF
TGCGCCAGCAGCTCCTTGGGTAGCTCCGTCGCCAAAAACATTCAGTACTTC
>TRBV2|once|-|TRBJ1-2
CASSETGVNYGYTF
TGTGCCAGCAGTGAGACGGGGGTTAACTATGGCTACACCTTC
>TRBV28|-|TRBD2|TRBJ2-7
CASSLAGGGEQYF
TGTGCCAGCAGTTTGGCCGGGGGGGGCGAGCAGTACTTC
>TRBV19|-|-|TRBJ2-2
CASSDPPTRSYTGELFF
TGTGCCAGTAGTGACCCACCTACCCGGTCCTACACCGGGGAGCTGTTTTTT
>TRBV18|-|-|TRBJ2-6
CASSPVLASHSGANVLTF
TGTGCCAGCTCACCAGTCCTCGCCTCCCACTCTGGGGCCAACGTCCTGACTTTC
>TRBV29-1|-|-|TRBJ1-1
CSVEDIRNTEAFF
TGCAGCGTTGAAGATATCAGGAACACTGAAGCTTTCTTT
>TRBV7-8|-|-|TRBJ2-3
CASSLLLNRDTQYF
TGTGCCAGCAGCTTATTGCTGAACCGAGATACGCAGTATTTT
>TRBV9|-|-|TRBJ2-3
CASSVERGITDTQYF
TGTGCCAGCAGCGTAGAAAGGGGGATCACAGATACGCAGTATTTT
>TRBV19|-|-|TRBJ2-1
CASSILAAYNEQFF
TGTGCCAGTAGTATATTAGCGGCCTACAATGAGCAGTTCTTC
>TRBV5-1|once|-|TRBJ1-2
CASSLQPGSNYGYTF
TGCGCCAGCAGCTTGCAACCGGGAAGTAACTATGGCTACACCTTC
>TRBV6-5|once|-|TRBJ2-7
CASSYSAGSSYEQYF
TGTGCCAGCAGTTATTCCGCGGGGAGCTCCTACGAGCAGTACTTC
>TRBV5-1|-|-|TRBJ2-1
CASSPDTGSSYNEQFF
TGCGCCAGCAGCCCGGATACTGGAAGCTCCTACAATGAGCAGTTCTTC
>TRBV7-2|-|-|TRBJ2-1
CASSPSSREDEQFF
TGTGCCAGCAGCCCCAGTAGTCGGGAAGATGAGCAGTTCTTC
>TRBV7-2|-|-|TRBJ1-4
CASSPRRGAPQWF
TGTGCCAGCAGCCCACGAAGGGGGGCTCCGCAATGGTTT
>TRBV5-1|-|TRBD1|TRBJ1-1
CASSSGQFGTEAFF
TGCGCCAGCAGCTCGGGACAGTTCGGCACTGAAGCTTTCTTT
>TRBV19|few|-|TRBJ1-5
CASSPGDRSNQPQHF
TGTGCCAGTAGTCCAGGGGATCGGAGCAATCAGCCCCAGCATTTT
>TRBV5-6|-|TRBD1|TRBJ2-7
CASSSPGQRPKYYEQYF
TGTGCCAGCAGCTCCCCGGGACAGAGGCCGAAATACTACGAGCAGTACTTC
>TRBV5-4|-|-|TRBJ1-1
CASSLVATRNTEAFF
TGTGCCAGCAGCTTGGTCGCGACCAGGAACACTGAAGCTTTCTTT
>TRBV11-3|-|-|TRBJ2-3
CASSPGGGLGVADTQYF
TGTGCCAGCAGCCCTGGGGGCGGACTAGGGGTTGCAGATACGCAGTATTTT
>TRBV27|-|TRBD1|TRBJ2-7
CASSSPGQGGGDEQYF
TGTGCCAGCAGTTCACCGGGACAGGGGGGAGGAGACGAGCAGTACTTC
>TRBV5-1|-|TRBD1|TRBJ2-7
CASSLRDRPYYEQYF
TGCGCCAGCAGCTTAAGGGACAGGCCGTACTACGAGCAGTACTTC
>TRBV30|-|TRBD2|TRBJ2-1
CAWSVQLAGAGEQFF
TGTGCCTGGAGTGTACAGCTAGCGGGAGCCGGTGAGCAGTTCTTC
>TRBV5-6|once|TRBD2|TRBJ2-1
CASSLGSGAGGYNEQFF
TGTGCCAGCAGCCTCGGCTCCGGGGCGGGAGGGTACAATGAGCAGTTCTTC
>TRBV6-1|-|-|TRBJ1-5
CASSEGGIDQPQHF
TGTGCCAGCAGTGAAGGGGGGATCGATCAGCCCCAGCATTTT
>TRBV27|-|-|TRBJ1-1
CASRARQTRNTEAFF
TGTGCCAGCCGTGCGAGGCAGACCCGGAACACTGAAGCTTTCTTT
>TRBV5-1|-|-|TRBJ2-7
CASSPGGGVDYEQYF
TGCGCCAGCAGCCCAGGCGGAGGGGTCGACTACGAGCAGTACTTC